The entry that follows covers one TCR beta chain sequence. TCRdb's table, derived via immunoSEQ multiplex PCR, lists solely in-frame clones and lacks some. This sample carries roughly 410,000 clones, roughly 94% of them seen once, and the ten largest clones take approximately 0.018%. The CDR3 totals 13 residues. Germline V lookup: CDR1 MNHEY, CDR2 SVGAGI. With 6 bases removed from V and 4 bases from J, the gap between germline ends came to 10 bases. These data originate in a study of shared T cell receptors in the human thymus. Sequences were obtained from thymocytes. This TCR was sampled from a human donor. The V call is TRBV6-5, the J call TRBJ1-3, with D unclear. CDR3 sequence reads: CASRGIGGNTIYF. In DNA form, the CDR3 reads TGTGCCAGCAGGGGGATAGGGGGAAACACCATATATTTT.